One sample yielded the 22 T cell receptor beta chains listed below, sequenced in a study of beta chain features in type 1 diabetes. The study's findings and limits: Among patients with Type 1 diabetes, TCRB CDR3s were moderately but significantly shorter in every one of the four CD4+ subsets.

Reverse transcribing all isolated RNA meant expressed TCRB transcripts were sequenced. The method was immunoSEQ multiplex PCR; TCRdb's version includes in-frame clones alone and lacks a portion of them. This table has 200,000 to 300,000 clones, 9.5% to 13% appearing once. These receptors have no identified antigens. The sample taken for sequencing was naive CD4+ T cells from blood. Source of these receptors: a young man with type 1 diabetes.

The V and J genes are TRBV5-4 and TRBJ2-7, with D hard to call. V was cut by 4 bases and J by 4 bases, with 6 bases left in between. The CDR3 runs 11 residues. The germline V gene has CDR1 SGHNT and CDR2 YYREEE (reference sequence). CDR3 loop: CASSGQYEQYF. Written as DNA, the CDR3 is TGTGCCAGCAGCGGCCAATACGAGCAGTACTTC.

This clone has a handful of counts. The chain joins TRBV19 to TRBJ2-7; 8 bases agree with TRBD2. This CDR3 contains 15 residues. In germline, CDR1 is LNHDA, CDR2 SQIVND (reference sequence). Trimming took 6 bases from V and 2 from J; bases not matched to a gene: 9. The CDR3 reads CASRPREGSAYEQYF. In nucleotides, the CDR3 is TGTGCCAGTAGGCCTCGGGAGGGGTCCGCCTACGAGCAGTACTTC.

The chain joins TRBV29-1 to TRBJ1-5; D is ambiguous. This CDR3 has 13 amino acids. Germline V gives CDR1 SQVTM, CDR2 ANQGSEA. V was shortened by 5 bases and J by 0 bases, with 8 bases between the two germline ends. Here the CDR3 reads CSVRGDSNQPQHF. The DNA for the CDR3 is TGCAGCGTTCGGGGAGATAGCAATCAGCCCCAGCATTTT.

The J gene is TRBJ2-1, the V gene TRBV15, with 8 bases identical to TRBD2. There are 12 residues in the CDR3. Germline V gene data show CDR1 as LNHNV and CDR2 as YYDKDF (reference sequence). Trimming removed 4 bases from V and 15 bases from J; junction bases left unmatched: 8. CDR3 coding DNA: TGTGCCACCAGCATCTCCGGGACTAGACGGTTCTTC. Protein sequence: CATSISGTRRFF.

The CDR3 here is CAALSEGAPLYEQYF. Here the CDR3 DNA reads TGTGCCGCCCTTTCGGAGGGGGCACCGTTGTACGAGCAGTACTTC. The chain combines TRBV28 with TRBJ2-7; D is perhaps TRBD1 (7 bases). The V end lost 11 bases, the J end lost 4 bases, and 24 bases lay between the germline ends. This CDR3 has 15 residues. Germline V gene data show CDR1 as MDHEN and CDR2 as SYDVKM. The variable domain in full, completed from reference TRBV28 and TRBJ2-7, reads DVKVTQSSRYLVKRTGEKVFLECVQDMDHENMFWYRQDPGLGLRLIYFSYDVKMKEKGDIPEGYSVSREKKERFSLILESASTNQTSMYLCAALSEGAPLYEQYFGPGTRLTVT.

DNA for the CDR3: TGCAGTGCCGAGACAGATACGCAGTATTTT. It encodes CSAETDTQYF. V and J are TRBV20-1 and TRBJ2-3; D remains unclear. CDR3 length: 10 amino acids. Trimming cost V 6 bases and J 3 bases, with 4 bases left between them. Germline CDR1 is DFQATT and CDR2 is SNEGSKA (reference sequence).

This clone was counted a few times. This chain connects TRBV4-1 to TRBJ2-2; 7 nucleotides align to TRBD1. The CDR3 has 19 amino acids. The junction had 14 bases not matched to a gene; V was cut back by 4 bases and J by 0 bases. Germline values: CDR1 MGHRA, CDR2 YSYEKL. The CDR3 region is CASSPDLGQSNSNTGELFF. The DNA of the CDR3 is TGCGCCAGCAGCCCGGATCTGGGACAGAGTAATTCGAACACCGGGGAGCTGTTTTTT.

This clone was observed a single time. This sequence joins TRBV6-1 and TRBJ2-1, with 11 nucleotides matching TRBD2. After removal of 3 bases from V and 4 bases from J, the junction contained 5 bases not matched to a gene. CDR1 MNHNS and CDR2 SASEGT come from the germline V gene. This CDR3 region has 16 residues. As DNA, the CDR3 is TGTGCCAGCAGTGATTTGATAGCGGGGGGGTACAATGAGCAGTTCTTC. It yields the protein CASSDLIAGGYNEQFF.

This clone was picked up a small number of times. J is TRBJ2-3 and V is TRBV9; D gene uncertain. The CDR3 consists of 16 residues. Germline V gene data show CDR1 as SGDLS and CDR2 as YYNGEE. V was cut by 0 bases and J by 5 bases, with 16 bases left in between. The CDR3 DNA follows: TGTGCCAGCAGCGTAGTTCCATCGGCAGCGAGAGATACGCAGTATTTT. Translated, it gives CASSVVPSAARDTQYF.

The rearrangement joins TRBV23-1 to TRBJ2-5; 7 nucleotides agree with TRBD1. TRBV23-1 is classed as an ORF, of uncertain function. The CDR3 runs to 14 residues. The ends lost 5 bases at V and 8 bases at J; junction bases unmatched: 11. CDR3 sequence reads: CASSDRQGAITQYF. The CDR3 bases are TGCGCCAGCAGTGACAGACAGGGAGCTATAACCCAGTACTTC.

The chain carries TRBV5-6 and TRBJ2-7; tentative D call: TRBD1 (5 bases). The germline V and J ends were trimmed by 0 bases and 1 base, with 20 bases remaining between them. Looked up from germline, CDR1 is SGHDT and CDR2 is YYEEEE. CDR3 length: 18 residues. The chain's CDR3 is CASSLGRTLWNWSYEQYF. Written as DNA, the CDR3 is TGTGCCAGCAGCTTGGGAAGGACACTGTGGAATTGGTCCTACGAGCAGTACTTC.

This clone turned up a few times. The chain couples TRBV29-1 to TRBJ2-1; 10 bases fit TRBD2. Germline assignment: CDR1 SQVTM and CDR2 ANQGSEA. This CDR3 is 13 amino acids long. Trimming at V came to 8 bases and at J to 8 bases, leaving 9 bases not matched to a gene. CDR3 coding DNA: TGCAGCCTAGAGCGGGGGGGGCTGGATGAGCAGTTCTTC. Translating gives CSLERGGLDEQFF.

This clone was counted a few times. The CDR3 spells CSVDRGRGVEAFF. CDR3 DNA sequence: TGCAGCGTTGACCGGGGAAGAGGTGTTGAAGCTTTCTTT. V usage is TRBV29-1 and J usage is TRBJ1-1, with D hard to call. V shed 3 bases and J shed 7 bases, with 15 bases lying between them. The V gene's germline CDR1 is SQVTM and CDR2 ANQGSEA. This CDR3 has 13 amino acids.

This clone was seen a few times. The genes are TRBV25-1 and TRBJ2-2; D perhaps matches TRBD1 (8 bases). The CDR3 is 14 residues long. Trimming shortened V by 10 bases and J by 4 bases, and 16 bases separated the two germline ends. Germline lookup yields CDR1 MGHDK and CDR2 SYGVNS. CDR3 coding DNA: TGTGCCACCAAGGACAGGGAGGGCACCGGGGAGCTGTTTTTT. Residues: CATKDREGTGELFF.

The rearrangement links TRBV27 to TRBJ2-7; no firm D call. The CDR3 contains 15 residues. Trimming took 4 bases from V and 1 from J, leaving 14 bases between them. Germline CDR1 and CDR2: MNHEY and SMNVEV (reference sequence). CDR3 sequence: CASSSLGAESYEQYF. The CDR3 coding sequence is TGTGCCAGCAGTTCCCTCGGTGCGGAATCCTACGAGCAGTACTTC.

This clone was counted a few times. The chain joins TRBV9 to TRBJ2-5; 9 bases agree with TRBD2. This CDR3 comprises 16 residues. Germline loops: CDR1 SGDLS, CDR2 YYNGEE. Unmatched junction bases numbered 6, after V lost 0 bases and J lost 3 bases. The CDR3 DNA reads TGTGCCAGCAGCGTAGGGTCGGCTAGCGGGGAAGAGACCCAGTACTTC. Translating gives CASSVGSASGEETQYF.

This clone was picked up a small number of times. The chain carries TRBV19 and TRBJ2-1, with 10 bases matching TRBD2. CDR1 is LNHDA, CDR2 SQIVND, per germline (reference sequence). Losses at the gene ends were 9 bases for V and 8 bases for J; bases not matched to a gene: 7. This CDR3 is built from 13 residues. In DNA, the CDR3 is TGTGCCAGCCGGACTAGCGGTTTCGATGAGCAGTTCTTC. Its protein is CASRTSGFDEQFF.

The chain links TRBV5-1 to TRBJ2-1, with 11 bases aligning to TRBD1. CDR3 size: 15 residues. Trimming took 3 bases from V and 8 from J; bases not matched to a gene: 7. Germline assignment: CDR1 SGHRS and CDR2 YFSETQ. The DNA of the CDR3 is TGCGCCAGCAGCTCTCCGGGACAGGGGGGCGATGAGCAGTTCTTC. This sequence encodes CASSSPGQGGDEQFF.

The gene calls are TRBV6-6 and TRBJ2-7; D is possibly TRBD2 (6 bases). The V end lost 6 bases, the J end lost 6 bases, and 21 bases lay between the germline ends. The CDR3 has 15 residues. CDR1 and CDR2 (germline): MNHNY, SVGAGI (reference sequence). CDR3 sequence: CASSLPRAPGGEQYF. The CDR3 DNA reads TGTGCCAGCAGCCTTCCCCGGGCCCCCGGGGGCGAGCAGTACTTC.

The rearrangement links TRBV5-1 to TRBJ2-5; D is uncertain. The V gene's germline CDR1 is SGHRS and CDR2 YFSETQ. The CDR3 is 12 residues long. Trimming removed 5 bases at V and 5 bases at J, with 10 bases between. CDR3 protein: CASRSARETQYF. CDR3 bases: TGCGCCAGCAGATCCGCGCGGGAGACCCAGTACTTC.

This clone was counted a few times. The chain is built from TRBV7-2 and TRBJ2-3; 8 bases fit TRBD2. With V trimmed by 4 bases and J by 2 bases, 8 bases remained unmatched. The CDR3 contains 16 residues. Germline-derived CDR1 and CDR2 are SGHTA and FQGNSA. The CDR3 nucleotides read TGTGCCAGCAGCTCGGGCGGGGGGCGCTTCACAGATACGCAGTATTTT. Translating gives CASSSGGGRFTDTQYF.

This clone was observed a handful of times. The chain links TRBV9 to TRBJ2-7; D is perhaps TRBD2 (5 bases). The CDR3 consists of 14 residues. CDR1 is SGDLS and CDR2 is YYNGEE in the germline V gene. The V gene lost 2 bases and the J gene lost 6 bases, with 15 bases spanning the gap. The CDR3 sequence: CASSVRGKQCEQYF. The CDR3 DNA is TGTGCCAGCAGCGTTAGAGGGAAACAGTGCGAGCAGTACTTC.